The source of this T cell receptor beta chain is a study of cytomegalovirus exposure and HLA in healthy donors. The PCR employed 60 Vbeta primers together with 13 Jbeta primers. Generated by immunoSEQ multiplex PCR, the TCRdb table keeps only in-frame clones and is missing some. This sample has over 150,000 clones; 80% to 85% occur once, and the top ten carry around 6.3%. This CDR3 is built from 13 residues. CDR1 is SEHNR and CDR2 is FQNEAQ in the germline V gene (reference sequence). The V and J ends lost 1 base and 1 base respectively, with 4 bases between them. About this clone: The antigen remains undetermined.

The study's findings and limits: V- and J-gene trimming of TCR beta was linked (in a later analysis) to a missense DCLRE1C variant. Later analysis showed most CMV-associated TCR beta chains appearing HLA-restricted.

This clonotype originated in a woman aged 45-65 years in good health and CMV-seropositive. What was sequenced was PBMCs. The V gene is TRBV7-9, the J gene TRBJ1-1; D remains ambiguous. The CDR3 region is CASSLVGNTEAFF. The DNA of the CDR3 is TGTGCCAGCAGCTTAGTCGGGAACACTGAAGCTTTCTTT.